This T cell receptor (beta chain) was obtained from a study of cytomegalovirus exposure and HLA in healthy donors. Whole-study findings and limits: The presence/absence work took it that sequencing depth was about the same across donors. Fewer N-insertions than the roughly 700-donor mean were reportedly shown by an Asian-associated ancestry cluster in a later analysis.

As concerns this clone: Its cognate antigen is unknown.

Vbeta (60) and Jbeta (13) primers were used in the PCR. TCRdb's table, derived via immunoSEQ multiplex PCR, lists solely in-frame clones and lacks some. The data contain more than 100,000 clones, approximately 87% of them singletons. The origin of this receptor is a man aged 35 to 55 in good health and CMV-seronegative. Specimen: PBMCs.

The CDR3 DNA follows: TGTGCCAGTAGACCACTTGACAGGGCTACAGATACGCAGTATTTT. This encodes CASRPLDRATDTQYF. The gene calls are TRBV19 and TRBJ2-3, with 7 bases aligning to TRBD1. Losses at the gene ends were 6 bases for V and 3 bases for J; bases not matched to a gene: 9. The germline gives CDR1 LNHDA, CDR2 SQIVND (reference sequence). The CDR3 totals 15 residues. The variable domain in full, with the rest retrieved from reference TRBV19 and TRBJ2-3, is DGGITQSPKYLFRKEGQNVTLSCEQNLNHDAMYWYRQDPGQGLRLIYYSQIVNDFQKGDIAEGYSVSREKKESFPLTVTSAQKNPTAFYLCASRPLDRATDTQYFGPGTRLTVL.